One and the same sample provided the 21 T cell receptor beta chains below, sequenced in a study of cytotoxic CD8 clonotypes in ibrutinib-treated CLL. Some clones are missing from TCRdb's copy, which holds only in-frame ones; the method was immunoSEQ multiplex PCR. Of tens of thousands of clones detected, approximately 81% appear once; the ten largest clones hold roughly 9.5%. Source: PBMCs, taken before ibrutinib treatment. The receptors originated from a human donor with chronic lymphocytic leukemia.

The V and J genes are TRBV6-4 and TRBJ2-1; 8 bases line up with TRBD1. CDR1 is MRHNA and CDR2 is SNTAGT in the germline V gene. CDR3 length: 14 residues. V lost 4 bases and J lost 5; bases outside the gene matches: 4. As DNA, the CDR3 is TGTGCCAGCAGTGTGGACAGGGCCAACAATGAGCAGTTCTTC. It yields the protein CASSVDRANNEQFF.

The rearrangement links TRBV18 to TRBJ2-2; 11 nucleotides agree with TRBD2. Germline V CDR1 and CDR2: KGHSH, LQKENI. With V trimmed by 0 bases and J by 4 bases, 4 bases remained unmatched. The CDR3 runs 17 residues. CDR3 in amino acids: CASSPPGLAGGTGELFF. CDR3 bases: TGTGCCAGCTCACCACCAGGGCTAGCGGGAGGCACCGGGGAGCTGTTTTTT.

This clone is a singleton in its sample. In DNA form, the CDR3 reads TGTGCCATCGGGGGTAGCGGCTCCTACAATGAGCAGTTCTTC. Its translation is CAIGGSGSYNEQFF. The chain recombines TRBV10-3 with TRBJ2-1, with D maybe TRBD2 (6 bases). Trimming took 8 bases from V and 0 from J, leaving 11 bases between them. The germline gives CDR1 ENHRY, CDR2 SYGVKD. The CDR3 sequence is 14 residues long.

This sequence joins TRBV6-1 and TRBJ2-3; a weak D match, TRBD2 (5 bases). The V end was cut by 10 bases, the J end by 2 bases, with 16 bases between. Germline V CDR1 and CDR2: MNHNS, SASEGT. This CDR3 has 14 amino acids. CDR3 residues: CATVSRALTDTQYF. CDR3 coding DNA: TGTGCCACCGTGTCGCGGGCCCTCACAGATACGCAGTATTTT.

This clone showed up just a few times. This rearrangement joins TRBV7-9 to TRBJ2-7, with D unresolved. This CDR3 region has 13 residues. Trimming pared 5 bases from V and 2 bases from J, leaving 10 bases between. Germline V gene lookup returns CDR1 SEHNR and CDR2 FQNEAQ (reference sequence). As DNA, the CDR3 is TGTGCCAGCAGCATCGGTCTTACCTACGAGCAGTACTTC. Its translation is CASSIGLTYEQYF. Complete variable domain (other parts from reference TRBV7-9 and TRBJ2-7): DTGVSQNPRHKITKRGQNVTFRCDPISEHNRLYWYRQTLGQGPEFLTYFQNEAQLEKSRLLSDRFSAERPKGSFSTLEIQRTEQGDSAMYLCASSIGLTYEQYFGPGTRLTVT.

The CDR3 sequence is CASRSERDTSYNEQFF. CDR3 coding DNA: TGTGCCAGCAGAAGTGAGCGGGACACTTCCTACAATGAGCAGTTCTTC. The rearrangement joins TRBV6-6 to TRBJ2-1; possibly TRBD2 for D (7 bases). Trimming took 6 bases from V and 1 from J, leaving 16 bases between them. Per the germline V gene, CDR1 is MNHNY and CDR2 is SVGAGI (reference sequence). The CDR3 totals 16 residues.

This clone has just a few counts. This sequence joins TRBV28 and TRBJ2-2, with 11 bases aligning to TRBD2. This CDR3 spans 14 amino acids. The germline V gene encodes CDR1 MDHEN and CDR2 SYDVKM. Trimming took 6 bases from V and 6 from J; bases not matched to a gene: 3. The chain's CDR3 is CASSGLAGPGELFF. As DNA, the CDR3 is TGTGCCAGCAGCGGACTAGCGGGCCCCGGGGAGCTGTTTTTT.

The chain couples TRBV11-2 to TRBJ2-1; D is uncertain. Between the trimmed V and J ends, which lost 0 bases and 0 bases, there was a span of 6 bases. Germline values: CDR1 SGHAT, CDR2 FQNNGV. This CDR3 region has 15 residues. Here the CDR3 DNA reads TGTGCCAGCAGCTTAGAGGGCAGCTCCTACAATGAGCAGTTCTTC. This translates into CASSLEGSSYNEQFF.

The chain employs TRBV29-1 and TRBJ1-1, with D possibly matching TRBD1 (5 bases). Germline CDR1 reads SQVTM; CDR2 reads ANQGSEA. V was shortened by 4 bases and J by 0 bases, with 9 bases between the two germline ends. The CDR3 has 13 residues. CDR3: CSVASGVNTEAFF. DNA of the CDR3: TGCAGCGTTGCTTCGGGGGTGAACACTGAAGCTTTCTTT. Using reference TRBV29-1 and TRBJ1-1 for the parts outside the CDR3, the full variable domain is SAVISQKPSRDICQRGTSLTIQCQVDSQVTMMFWYRQQPGQSLTLIATANQGSEATYESGFVIDKFPISRPNLTFSTLTVSNMSPEDSSIYLCSVASGVNTEAFFGQGTRLTVV.

This clone was seen more than once but under ten times. The chain carries TRBV30 and TRBJ1-5, with D maybe TRBD1 (5 bases). V shed 0 bases and J shed 0 bases, with 12 bases lying between them. The CDR3 sequence is 16 residues long. Germline V CDR1 and CDR2: GTSNPN, SVGIG (reference sequence). The chain's CDR3 is CAWSVQDGLSNQPQHF. The CDR3 DNA reads as TGTGCCTGGAGTGTACAGGACGGCCTTAGCAATCAGCCCCAGCATTTT.

The table lists this clone with a few counts. The V and J genes are TRBV9 and TRBJ1-5; no firm D call. Germline lookup yields CDR1 SGDLS and CDR2 YYNGEE. The CDR3 is 15 residues long. Deletions cut 0 bases from V and 2 bases from J, with 9 bases between. The CDR3 loop is CASSVDWHGNQPQHF. The CDR3 DNA reads TGTGCCAGCAGCGTAGATTGGCACGGCAATCAGCCCCAGCATTTT. Complete variable domain (other parts from reference TRBV9 and TRBJ1-5): DSGVTQTPKHLITATGQRVTLRCSPRSGDLSVYWYQQSLDQGLQFLIQYYNGEERAKGNILERFSAQQFPDLHSELNLSSLELGDSALYFCASSVDWHGNQPQHFGDGTRLSIL.

This CDR3 reads CSAEGVNTEAFF. The CDR3 DNA reads as TGCAGCGCGGAGGGGGTGAACACTGAAGCTTTCTTT. This chain joins TRBV29-1 and TRBJ1-1, with D possibly matching TRBD1 (6 bases). The CDR3 totals 12 residues. Germline loops: CDR1 SQVTM, CDR2 ANQGSEA. V was pared by 7 bases and J by 0 bases, with 9 bases between.

The chain uses TRBV11-3 and TRBJ2-2; 8 bases are shared with TRBD2. The CDR3 runs 18 residues. Trimming at V came to 2 bases and at J to 0 bases, leaving 8 bases not matched to a gene. The germline V gene encodes CDR1 SGHNT and CDR2 YENEEA. CDR3 residues: CASSLTSGWRSNTGELFF. CDR3 coding DNA: TGTGCCAGCAGCTTAACTAGCGGCTGGAGGTCGAACACCGGGGAGCTGTTTTTT.

In DNA form, the CDR3 reads TGTGCCAGCAGTTTTACTAGCGGTCTTAACAATGAGCAGTTCTTC. As protein: CASSFTSGLNNEQFF. The chain combines TRBV6-1 with TRBJ2-1, with 8 positions matching TRBD2. The CDR3 spans 15 residues. Germline values: CDR1 MNHNS, CDR2 SASEGT. The V and J ends lost 5 bases and 5 bases, in that order; junction bases with no gene match: 8.

This rearrangement joins TRBV12-2 to TRBJ2-2; the table gives TRBD1 as D, unverified against the DNA. TRBV12-2 is given as a pseudogene. The CDR3 runs 16 residues. CDR3 protein: CASRLYGQGHTGELFF. The CDR3, as DNA: TGTGCAAGTCGCTTATACGGACAGGGACACACCGGGGAGCTGTTTTTT.

This clone was detected once. V gene TRBV18 combines with J gene TRBJ1-4; D might be TRBD1 (6 bases). The V gene lost 3 bases and the J gene lost 5 bases, with 7 bases spanning the gap. Germline lookup yields CDR1 KGHSH and CDR2 LQKENI. The CDR3 sequence is 13 residues long. The CDR3 DNA reads as TGTGCCAGCTCACCCGACAGGAATGAAAAACTGTTTTTT. It encodes CASSPDRNEKLFF. The whole variable domain, remainder taken from reference TRBV18 and TRBJ1-4, is NAGVMQNPRHLVRRRGQEARLRCSPMKGHSHVYWYRQLPEEGLKFMVYLQKENIIDESGMPKERFSAEFPKEGPSILRIQQVVRGDSAAYFCASSPDRNEKLFFGSGTQLSVL.

The chain carries TRBV27 and TRBJ2-3, with 10 positions matching TRBD2. With 5 bases clipped from V and 4 bases from J, the junction kept 9 bases outside the gene matches. Germline-derived CDR1 and CDR2 are MNHEY and SMNVEV (reference sequence). The CDR3 is 16 residues long. The CDR3 DNA reads TGTGCCAGCAGTGCCCCCAGCGGGAGGGTCGCAGATACGCAGTATTTT. Residues: CASSAPSGRVADTQYF.

This rearrangement joins TRBV30 to TRBJ2-7; 9 bases are shared with TRBD1. This CDR3 spans 14 amino acids. V was pared by 8 bases and J by 4 bases, with 12 bases of the junction left unmatched. Germline V lookup: CDR1 GTSNPN, CDR2 SVGIG (reference sequence). The CDR3 here is CAGNPGTGYYEQYF. CDR3 nucleotides: TGTGCCGGGAACCCCGGGACAGGGTATTACGAGCAGTACTTC. The full variable domain, its missing parts supplied by reference TRBV30 and TRBJ2-7, is SQTIHQWPATLVQPVGSPLSLECTVEGTSNPNLYWYRQAAGRGLQLLFYSVGIGQISSEVPQNLSASRPQDRQFILSSKKLLLSDSGFYLCAGNPGTGYYEQYFGPGTRLTVT.

The CDR3 loop is CASSYQTSVETQYF. For the CDR3, the DNA is TGTGCCAGTAGTTACCAGACTAGCGTGGAGACCCAGTACTTC. The V gene is TRBV19, the J gene TRBJ2-5; TRBD2 matches 8 bases. CDR1 and CDR2 from the germline V gene are LNHDA and SQIVND (reference sequence). There are 14 residues in the CDR3. With 5 bases clipped from V and 5 bases from J, the junction kept 7 bases outside the gene matches.

The rearrangement links TRBV4-3 to TRBJ2-7; D is perhaps TRBD1 (7 bases). Trimming left V 3 bases short and J 4 bases short, with 16 bases between. The CDR3 runs 15 residues. Germline CDR1 LGHNA, CDR2 YSLEER. CDR3 residues: CASSQRKAGGYEQYF. As DNA, the CDR3 is TGCGCCAGCAGCCAGAGGAAAGCAGGGGGGTACGAGCAGTACTTC.

The rearrangement uses TRBV29-1 and TRBJ2-3, with 7 bases fitting TRBD2. This CDR3 has 15 amino acids. V gave up 7 bases and J gave up 0 bases; unmatched junction bases: 10. Germline assignment: CDR1 SQVTM and CDR2 ANQGSEA. CDR3 nucleotides: TGCAGCGCTGTCCCTAGCGGCGGGAGCACAGATACGCAGTATTTT. Translation gives CSAVPSGGSTDTQYF.